This TCR beta chain was retrieved from a study of blood T cell repertoires in COVID-19. Whole-study context: PBMCs, B-cell-depleted T cells, or T cells provided the cDNA or gDNA that made up the material.

Germline assignment: CDR1 KGHSH and CDR2 LQKENI. CDR3 length: 15 residues. After removal of 3 bases from V and 3 bases from J, the junction contained 4 bases not matched to a gene. Seattle's cohort entered during active infection and was followed longitudinally. Sequenced by immunoSEQ multiplex PCR; TCRdb stores in-frame clones only, minus some. This table has about 110,000 clones, 75% to 85% appearing once. The sequenced material came from peripheral blood. This TCR was recovered from an elderly man with COVID-19, enrolled during active disease. The chain has TRBV18 and TRBJ2-2, with 7 bases lining up with TRBD2. CDR3 sequence: CASSPLSGDTGELFF. In DNA, the CDR3 is TGTGCCAGCTCACCTCTAAGCGGGGACACCGGGGAGCTGTTTTTT. The whole variable domain, filled in from reference TRBV18 and TRBJ2-2, reads NAGVMQNPRHLVRRRGQEARLRCSPMKGHSHVYWYRQLPEEGLKFMVYLQKENIIDESGMPKERFSAEFPKEGPSILRIQQVVRGDSAAYFCASSPLSGDTGELFFGEGSRLTVL.